This paragraph reports one T cell receptor (beta chain). Original data processing: Estimation of nucleated cell counts relied on the amplification of reference gene primers. Sequencing used immunoSEQ multiplex PCR; TCRdb keeps in-frame clones, though not all of them. V, J and clone size are those of that table, while D and trimming were read from the DNA. The sample yields 210,000 or so clones, approximately 91% seen once. This CDR3 has 14 residues. V lost 5 bases and J 2 bases, leaving 13 bases between the germline ends. Germline CDR1 and CDR2: SGHAT and FQNNGV. This sample stems from a study of blood T cell repertoires in COVID-19. As for the study in general: COVID-19 samples from acute and convalescent phases originated in the United States, Italy and Spain. Sources were T cells, B-cell-depleted T cells, or PBMCs; the material itself was cDNA or gDNA.

The clonotype originates from a man aged 40-49 years with acute or convalescent COVID-19. The sample comprised peripheral blood. The chain is built from TRBV11-2 and TRBJ2-7; tentatively, D is TRBD2 (5 bases). The CDR3 bases are TGTGCCAGCAGCCGTACCGGGGTGGCCTACGAGCAGTACTTC. Translation gives CASSRTGVAYEQYF.